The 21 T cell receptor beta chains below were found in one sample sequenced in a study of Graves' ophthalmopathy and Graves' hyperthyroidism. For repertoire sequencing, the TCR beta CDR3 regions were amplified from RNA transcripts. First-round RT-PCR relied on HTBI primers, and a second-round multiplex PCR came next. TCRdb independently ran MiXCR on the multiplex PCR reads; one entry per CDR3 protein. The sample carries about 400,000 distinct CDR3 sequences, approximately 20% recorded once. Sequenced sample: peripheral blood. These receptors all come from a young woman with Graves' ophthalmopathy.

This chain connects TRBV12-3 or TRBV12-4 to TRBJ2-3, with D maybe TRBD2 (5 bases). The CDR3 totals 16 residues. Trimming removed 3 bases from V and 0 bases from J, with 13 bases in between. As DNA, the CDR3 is TGTGCCAGCAGTTTGGGGAGCGGTACTAGCACAGATACGCAGTATTTT. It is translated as CASSLGSGTSTDTQYF.

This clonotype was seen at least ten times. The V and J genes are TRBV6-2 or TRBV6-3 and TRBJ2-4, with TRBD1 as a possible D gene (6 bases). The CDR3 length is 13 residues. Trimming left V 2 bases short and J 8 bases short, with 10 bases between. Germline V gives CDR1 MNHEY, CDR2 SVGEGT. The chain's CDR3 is CASSYGQKDIQYF. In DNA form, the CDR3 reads TGTGCCAGCAGTTACGGACAGAAGGACATTCAGTACTTC.

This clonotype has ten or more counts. The CDR3 region has the DNA TGTGCCAGCAGTTTCTCCCCCGGGTTGAGCTATGGCTACACCTTC. It translates to CASSFSPGLSYGYTF. The V and J genes are TRBV28 and TRBJ1-2; D gene uncertain. The CDR3 totals 15 residues. From germline, CDR1 is MDHEN and CDR2 SYDVKM. V was clipped by 3 bases and J by 4 bases, with 15 bases between them.

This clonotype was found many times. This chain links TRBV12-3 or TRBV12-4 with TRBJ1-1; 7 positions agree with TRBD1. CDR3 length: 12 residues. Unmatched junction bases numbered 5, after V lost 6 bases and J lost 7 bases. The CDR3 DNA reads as TGTGCCAGCAGGGGACAGACCCATGAAGCTTTCTTT. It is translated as CASRGQTHEAFF.

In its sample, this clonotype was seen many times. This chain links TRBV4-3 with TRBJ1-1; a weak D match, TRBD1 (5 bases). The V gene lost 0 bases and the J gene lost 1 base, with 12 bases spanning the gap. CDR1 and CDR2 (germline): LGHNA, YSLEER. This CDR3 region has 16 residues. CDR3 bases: TGCGCCAGCAGCCAAGATGGGTTGGGGGAGAACACTGAAGCTTTCTTT. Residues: CASSQDGLGENTEAFF.

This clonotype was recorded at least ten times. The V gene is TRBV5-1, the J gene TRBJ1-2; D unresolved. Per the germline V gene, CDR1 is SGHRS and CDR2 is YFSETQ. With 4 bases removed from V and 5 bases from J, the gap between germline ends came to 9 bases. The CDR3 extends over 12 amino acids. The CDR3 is CASSRGRYGYTF. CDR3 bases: TGCGCCAGCAGCCGCGGGAGATATGGCTACACCTTC.

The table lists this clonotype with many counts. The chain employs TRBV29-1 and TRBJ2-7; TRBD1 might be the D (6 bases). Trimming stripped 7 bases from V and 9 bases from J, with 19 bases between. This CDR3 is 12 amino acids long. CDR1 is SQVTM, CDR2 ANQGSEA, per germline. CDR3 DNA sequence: TGCAGCGCCCGAACGGACAGCGGTCCGCAGTACTTC. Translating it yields CSARTDSGPQYF.

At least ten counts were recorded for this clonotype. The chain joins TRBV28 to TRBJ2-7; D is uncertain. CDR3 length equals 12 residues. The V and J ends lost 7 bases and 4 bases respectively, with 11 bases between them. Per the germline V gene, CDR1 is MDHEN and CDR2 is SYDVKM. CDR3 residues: CASTAKGYEQYF. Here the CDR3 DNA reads TGTGCCAGCACCGCCAAGGGATACGAGCAGTACTTC.

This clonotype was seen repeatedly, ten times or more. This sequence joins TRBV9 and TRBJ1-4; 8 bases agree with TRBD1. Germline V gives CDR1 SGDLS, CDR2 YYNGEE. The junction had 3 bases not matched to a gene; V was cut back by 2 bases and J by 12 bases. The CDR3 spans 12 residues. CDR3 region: CASSVGQGQLFF. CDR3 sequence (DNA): TGTGCCAGCAGCGTCGGACAGGGCCAACTGTTTTTT.

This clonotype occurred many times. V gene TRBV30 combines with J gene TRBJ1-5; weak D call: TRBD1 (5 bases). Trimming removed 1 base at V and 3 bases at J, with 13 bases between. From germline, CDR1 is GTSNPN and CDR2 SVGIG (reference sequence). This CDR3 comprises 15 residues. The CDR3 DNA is TGTGCCTGGAGTGAACCCGGGGCTCCCAATCAGCCCCAGCATTTT. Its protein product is CAWSEPGAPNQPQHF.

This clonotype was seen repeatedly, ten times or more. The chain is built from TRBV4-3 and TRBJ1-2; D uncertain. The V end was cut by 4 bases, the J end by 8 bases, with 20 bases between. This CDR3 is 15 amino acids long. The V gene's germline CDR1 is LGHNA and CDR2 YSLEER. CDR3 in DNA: TGCGCCAGCAGCCCACCCCCGGGTGGCACTGGGGGCTACACCTTC. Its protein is CASSPPPGGTGGYTF.

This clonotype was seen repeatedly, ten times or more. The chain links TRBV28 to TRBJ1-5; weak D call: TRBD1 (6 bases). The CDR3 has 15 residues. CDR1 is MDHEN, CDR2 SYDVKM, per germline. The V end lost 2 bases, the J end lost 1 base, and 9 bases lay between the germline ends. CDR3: CASSLPDRSNQPQHF. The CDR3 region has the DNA TGTGCCAGCAGTTTACCTGACAGGAGCAATCAGCCCCAGCATTTT.

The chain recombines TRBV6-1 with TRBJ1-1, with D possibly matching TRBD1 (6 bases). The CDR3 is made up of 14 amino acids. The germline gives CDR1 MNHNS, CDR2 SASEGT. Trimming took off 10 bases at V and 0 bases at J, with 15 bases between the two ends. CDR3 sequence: CATSERGMNTEAFF. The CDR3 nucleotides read TGTGCCACCTCGGAAAGGGGGATGAACACTGAAGCTTTCTTT.

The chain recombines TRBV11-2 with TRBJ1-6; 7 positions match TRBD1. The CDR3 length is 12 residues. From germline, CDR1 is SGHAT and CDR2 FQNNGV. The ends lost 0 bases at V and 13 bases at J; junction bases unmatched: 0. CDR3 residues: CASSLEGQPLHF. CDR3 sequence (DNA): TGTGCCAGCAGCTTAGAGGGACAGCCCCTCCACTTT.

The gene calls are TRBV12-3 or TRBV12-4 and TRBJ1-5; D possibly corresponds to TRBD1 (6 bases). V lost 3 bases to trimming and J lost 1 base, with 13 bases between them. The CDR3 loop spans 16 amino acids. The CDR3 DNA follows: TGTGCCAGCAGTTTCGGGGGGCAGGGAAGCAATCAGCCCCAGCATTTT. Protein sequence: CASSFGGQGSNQPQHF.

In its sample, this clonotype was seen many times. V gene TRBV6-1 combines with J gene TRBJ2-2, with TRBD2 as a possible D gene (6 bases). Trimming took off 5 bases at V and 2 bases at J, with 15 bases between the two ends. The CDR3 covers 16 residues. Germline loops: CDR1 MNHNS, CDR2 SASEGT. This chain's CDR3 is CASSRGRDSNTGELFF. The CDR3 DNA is TGTGCCAGCAGTCGAGGCCGGGACTCAAACACCGGGGAGCTGTTTTTT.

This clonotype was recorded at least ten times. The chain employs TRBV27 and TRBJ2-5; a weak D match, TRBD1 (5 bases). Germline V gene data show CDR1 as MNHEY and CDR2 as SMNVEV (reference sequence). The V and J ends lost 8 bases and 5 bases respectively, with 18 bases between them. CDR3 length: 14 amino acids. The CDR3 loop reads CASHRSGLGETQYF. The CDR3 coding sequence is TGTGCCAGCCATCGGTCAGGGCTTGGGGAGACCCAGTACTTC.

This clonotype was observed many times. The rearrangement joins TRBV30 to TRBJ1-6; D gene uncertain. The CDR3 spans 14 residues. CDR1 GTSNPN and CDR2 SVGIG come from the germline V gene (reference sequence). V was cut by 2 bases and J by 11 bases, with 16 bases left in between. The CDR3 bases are TGTGCCTGGAGTACCGGACGCCCTGGTCCACCCCTCCACTTT. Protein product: CAWSTGRPGPPLHF.

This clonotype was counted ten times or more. The CDR3 DNA follows: TGTGCCAGCAATATAGCGGGGGAAGAGACCCAGTACTTC. Protein sequence: CASNIAGEETQYF. This chain uses TRBV7-2 with TRBJ2-5, with TRBD2 identical over 9 bases. J was trimmed by 3 bases and V by 7 bases; bases with no gene match: 3. The length of the CDR3 is 13 residues. Germline CDR1 SGHTA, CDR2 FQGNSA.

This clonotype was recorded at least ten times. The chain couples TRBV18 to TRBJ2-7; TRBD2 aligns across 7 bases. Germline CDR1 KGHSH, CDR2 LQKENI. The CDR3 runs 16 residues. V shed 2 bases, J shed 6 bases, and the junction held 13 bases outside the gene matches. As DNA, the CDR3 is TGTGCCAGCTCACCAACGAGCGGGACGTCCCCCCTCGAGCAGTACTTC. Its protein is CASSPTSGTSPLEQYF.

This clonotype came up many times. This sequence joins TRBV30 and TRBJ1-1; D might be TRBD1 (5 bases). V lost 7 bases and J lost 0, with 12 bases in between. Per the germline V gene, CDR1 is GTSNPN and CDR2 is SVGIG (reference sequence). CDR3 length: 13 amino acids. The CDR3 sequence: CAYAGQVNTEAFF. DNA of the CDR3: TGTGCCTACGCGGGGCAGGTGAACACTGAAGCTTTCTTT.